The rows below give T cell receptor beta chains drawn from one sample of a study of cytomegalovirus exposure and HLA in healthy donors. The method was immunoSEQ multiplex PCR; TCRdb's version includes in-frame clones alone and lacks a portion of them. The table records about 230,000 clones, 85% to 90% of them present only once. Source material: PBMCs. These receptors were collected from a human donor in good health. CDR3s include the opening cysteine and the closing phenylalanine or tryptophan. Fields, in order: J gene, V gene, D gene, clone size, CDR3 protein, CDR3 DNA. A D gene is named only where the DNA matches it firmly. Clone sizes are given selectively: once, few, many, or a class where the clone is expanded.

TRBJ2-5	TRBV7-7	-	-	CASSPRVGQGGRETQYF	TGTGCTAGCAGCCCCAGAGTTGGGCAGGGGGGTCGGGAGACCCAGTACTTC
TRBJ2-1	TRBV14	-	-	CASSQYAGSSYNEQFF	TGTGCCAGCAGCCAGTATGCGGGGTCCTCCTACAATGAGCAGTTCTTC
TRBJ2-2	TRBV7-9	-	-	CASSLRGAFANTGELFF	TGTGCCAGCAGCTTAAGGGGCGCTTTCGCGAACACCGGGGAGCTGTTTTTT
TRBJ2-2	TRBV5-7	TRBD2	-	CASSLGWSGGNTGELFF	TGTGCCAGCAGCTTGGGATGGAGCGGGGGAAACACCGGGGAGCTGTTTTTT
TRBJ2-1	TRBV30	TRBD2	-	CAWAKGGSSYNEQFF	TGTGCCTGGGCCAAAGGCGGGAGCTCCTACAATGAGCAGTTCTTC
TRBJ2-2	TRBV10-3	-	-	CAIQTRSTGELFF	TGTGCCATCCAAACTAGATCCACCGGGGAGCTGTTTTTT
TRBJ1-1	TRBV29-1	-	-	CSVVTSTYTEAFF	TGCAGCGTCGTTACTTCTACGTACACTGAAGCTTTCTTT
TRBJ1-3	TRBV7-9	-	-	CASSRRGSGNTIYF	TGTGCCAGCAGTCGCAGGGGCTCTGGAAACACCATATATTTT
TRBJ2-7	TRBV5-1	TRBD1	-	CASSRDSYEQYF	TGCGCCAGCAGCCGGGACAGCTACGAGCAGTACTTC
TRBJ2-6	TRBV25-1	TRBD2	-	CASSEGGEGRGANVLTF	TGTGCCAGCAGTGAAGGAGGGGAGGGTCGTGGGGCCAACGTCCTGACTTTC
TRBJ1-5	TRBV16	-	-	CASQSGQLFGGNQPQHF	TGTGCCAGCCAGTCAGGACAACTATTTGGGGGCAATCAGCCCCAGCATTTT
TRBJ2-7	TRBV5-1	TRBD1	-	CASSHGQGTYEQYF	TGCGCCAGCAGTCATGGACAGGGGACCTACGAGCAGTACTTC
TRBJ2-3	TRBV18	TRBD2	-	CASSPKLAEDTQYF	TGTGCCAGCTCACCGAAACTAGCGGAGGATACGCAGTATTTT
TRBJ1-2	TRBV4-2	TRBD1	-	CASSQGQGSYGYTF	TGTGCTAGCAGCCAAGGACAGGGGTCCTATGGCTACACCTTC
TRBJ1-5	TRBV19	-	-	CASSSHGYGGQPQHF	TGTGCCAGTAGTAGTCACGGTTATGGAGGTCAGCCCCAGCATTTT
TRBJ2-2	TRBV6-1	TRBD1	-	CASSEVPGQGAGELFF	TGTGCCAGCAGTGAAGTCCCGGGACAGGGTGCCGGGGAGCTGTTTTTT
TRBJ1-4	TRBV19	-	-	CASSTGGNEKLFF	TGTGCCAGTAGCACCGGGGGGAATGAAAAACTGTTTTTT
TRBJ2-2	TRBV5-1	TRBD2	-	CASSLTSGSPNTGELFF	TGCGCCAGCAGCTTGACTAGCGGGAGTCCGAACACCGGGGAGCTGTTTTTT
TRBJ2-7	TRBV6-5	-	few	CASSYAGAYEQYF	TGTGCCAGCAGTTATGCAGGGGCCTACGAGCAGTACTTC
TRBJ2-5	TRBV18	TRBD1	-	CASSERQGARGTQYF	TGTGCCAGCTCAGAACGACAGGGGGCGAGGGGGACCCAGTACTTC
TRBJ2-1	TRBV9	TRBD2	-	CASTTRLAGGDEQFF	TGTGCCAGCACCACCAGACTAGCGGGAGGGGACGAGCAGTTCTTC
TRBJ2-5	TRBV10-3	TRBD1	-	CAISLGTGVETQYF	TGTGCCATCAGTCTGGGGACAGGGGTAGAGACCCAGTACTTC
TRBJ2-1	TRBV4-1	-	-	CASSQHLGGEQFF	TGCGCCAGCAGCCAACACTTGGGGGGAGAGCAGTTCTTC
TRBJ1-1	TRBV7-9	-	once	CASSLVSGQNTEAFF	TGTGCCAGCAGCTTAGTTTCGGGACAGAACACTGAAGCTTTCTTT
TRBJ2-7	TRBV27	TRBD2	few	CASSSRTSGFYEQYF	TGTGCCAGCAGCTCCAGGACTAGCGGCTTCTACGAGCAGTACTTC
TRBJ2-7	TRBV7-8	TRBD2	-	CASSLWTSGSYEQYF	TGTGCCAGCAGCCTATGGACTAGCGGCTCCTACGAGCAGTACTTC